These 6 T cell receptor beta chains came from one sample sequenced in a study of low-dose radiotherapy and immunotherapy resistance in tumors. Amplification of TCRs used a constant-region primer and V-primer adapter for approximately 18 PCR cycles. TCRdb re-called the reads through MiXCR, storing one row per CDR3 protein. Of roughly 52,000 distinct CDR3 sequences detected, around a third appear once; the ten largest clones hold 7% to 10%. The time point: after trial treatment. Described treatment: LDRT plus nivolumab, ipilimumab, low-dose cyclophosphamide and aspirin (RACIN trial). This material consisted of PBMCs, taken after low-dose radiotherapy plus immunotherapy. These receptor sequences come from a male donor with rectosigmoid adenocarcinoma.

This clonotype was seen only a few times. The chain is built from TRBV4-2 and TRBJ2-1; D may be TRBD1 or TRBD2 (6 bases each). This CDR3 contains 21 residues. Germline assignment: CDR1 LGHNA and CDR2 YNFKEQ. V was trimmed by 2 bases and J by 4 bases, leaving 30 bases between them. The CDR3 coding sequence is TGTGCCAGCAGCCAACTACAAGCGGGCCCGGGGGCCCCCCCACCATACAATGAGCAGTTCTTC. Amino acid sequence: CASSQLQAGPGAPPPYNEQFF.

In regard to this clonotype: A single base is all that separates this from a far larger clone, so a read error is likely. The rearrangement uses TRBV4-3 and TRBJ2-7; the match to TRBD2 covers 7 bases. There are 15 residues in the CDR3. J was trimmed by 5 bases and V by 3 bases; bases with no gene match: 10. CDR1 LGHNA and CDR2 YSLEER come from the germline V gene. CDR3 residues: CASSQSYRLANEQYF. Written as DNA, the CDR3 is TGCGCCAGCAGCCAGTCCTATCGACTAGCAAACGAGCAGTACTTC.

The chain couples TRBV20-1 to TRBJ1-5; D not certain. The V end lost 7 bases, the J end lost 0 bases, and 10 bases lay between the germline ends. Looked up from germline, CDR1 is DFQATT and CDR2 is SNEGSKA (reference sequence). The CDR3 has 13 residues. In DNA form, the CDR3 reads TGCAGTGGATCAGAAGATAGCAATCAGCCCCAGCATTTT. Translating it yields CSGSEDSNQPQHF.

In this sample, this clonotype is medium-sized. This chain joins TRBV28 and TRBJ2-5, with D perhaps given as TRBD1 or TRBD2 (5 bases each). There are 12 residues in the CDR3. The germline CDR1 and CDR2 sequences are MDHEN and SYDVKM. Written as DNA, the CDR3 is TGTGTCACCGAGGGGAAGGAGGAGACCCAGTACTTC. Its translation: CVTEGKEETQYF.

At least ten counts were recorded for this clonotype. The V and J genes are TRBV29-1 and TRBJ2-3, with D maybe TRBD1 (6 bases). With 2 bases removed from V and 4 bases from J, the gap between germline ends came to 7 bases. The CDR3 spans 12 residues. Germline values: CDR1 SQVTM, CDR2 ANQGSEA. The CDR3 sequence: CSVESGADTQYF. DNA of the CDR3: TGCAGCGTTGAATCAGGGGCAGATACGCAGTATTTT.

Many counts were recorded for this clonotype. This sequence joins TRBV12-3 or TRBV12-4 and TRBJ2-7; D gene ambiguous. This CDR3 is 11 amino acids long. Trimming took 6 bases from V and 5 from J, leaving 8 bases between them. CDR3 in amino acids: CASSSFNEQYF. CDR3 DNA: TGTGCCAGCAGCTCCTTTAACGAGCAGTACTTC.